This T cell receptor (beta chain) was sequenced in a study of blood T cell repertoires in COVID-19. Study summary: Material from acute and convalescent COVID-19 was sourced from the United States, Italy and Spain. From T cells, B-cell-depleted T cells, or PBMCs came the material, which was cDNA or gDNA.

This CDR3 has 16 amino acids. As processed by the authors: Reference gene primer amplification yielded estimated nucleated cell counts. Repertoires were generated with immunoSEQ multiplex PCR, while TCRdb's copy carries only in-frame clones and drops some. The DNA was the basis for D and trimming; V, J and clone size are from that table. This table has 140,000 to 150,000 clones, roughly 80% appearing once. The sequence was collected from a man aged 50 to 59 with active or convalescent COVID-19. V is TRBV21-1 and J is TRBJ2-1; the tabulated D call, TRBD2, remains unverified against the DNA. TRBV21-1 constitutes a pseudogene. The source material was peripheral blood. Written as DNA, the CDR3 is TGTGCCAGCAGCAAAGGGAGAGGGATCTCCTACAATGAGCAGTTCTTC. It encodes CASSKGRGISYNEQFF.